Given below is one TCR beta chain in context. The data are from a study of control samples from healthy donors and cancer patients. Assay: immunoSEQ multiplex PCR; the TCRdb copy retains only in-frame clones and omits some. In the table there are about 160,000 clones, 90% to 95% of which are singletons. This CDR3 has 15 amino acids. Trimming took 3 bases from V and 1 from J; bases not matched to a gene: 4. Germline CDR1 reads SGHDT; CDR2 reads YYEEEE. Sample: blood. The chain combines TRBV5-6 with TRBJ1-1, with 9 nucleotides matching TRBD1. The sequence was collected from a woman aged 40 to 50 in good health. The CDR3 spells CASSWTGATNTEAFF. The CDR3 nucleotides read TGTGCCAGCAGCTGGACAGGGGCGACGAACACTGAAGCTTTCTTT.